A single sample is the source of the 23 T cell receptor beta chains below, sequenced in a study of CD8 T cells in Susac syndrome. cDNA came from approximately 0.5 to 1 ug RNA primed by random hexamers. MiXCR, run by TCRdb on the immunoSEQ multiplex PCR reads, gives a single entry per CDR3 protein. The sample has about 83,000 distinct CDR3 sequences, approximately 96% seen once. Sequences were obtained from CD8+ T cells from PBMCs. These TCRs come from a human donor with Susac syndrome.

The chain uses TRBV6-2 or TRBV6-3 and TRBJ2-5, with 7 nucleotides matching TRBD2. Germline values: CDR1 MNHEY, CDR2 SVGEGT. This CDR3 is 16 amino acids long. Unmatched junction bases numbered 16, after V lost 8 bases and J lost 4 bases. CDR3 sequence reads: CASGAWGLPYGETQYF. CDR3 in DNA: TGTGCCAGCGGTGCCTGGGGACTACCATATGGAGAGACCCAGTACTTC.

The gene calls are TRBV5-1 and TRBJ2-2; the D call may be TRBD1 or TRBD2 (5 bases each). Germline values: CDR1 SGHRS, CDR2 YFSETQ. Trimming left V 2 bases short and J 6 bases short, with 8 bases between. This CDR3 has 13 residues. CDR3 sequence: CASSFLGAGELFF. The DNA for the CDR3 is TGCGCCAGCAGCTTTTTGGGGGCCGGGGAGCTGTTTTTT.

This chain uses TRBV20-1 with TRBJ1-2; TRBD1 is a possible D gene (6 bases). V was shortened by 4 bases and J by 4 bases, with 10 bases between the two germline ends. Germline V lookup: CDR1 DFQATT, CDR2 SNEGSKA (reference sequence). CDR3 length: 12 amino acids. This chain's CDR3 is CSAKGDLYGYTF. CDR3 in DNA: TGCAGTGCTAAGGGGGACCTCTATGGCTACACCTTC.

As DNA, the CDR3 is TGCAGCGTTAGAGGGGGCACCGGGGAGCTGTTTTTT. This gives the protein CSVRGGTGELFF. This sequence joins TRBV29-1 and TRBJ2-2; weak D call: TRBD1 (6 bases). The V end lost 5 bases, the J end lost 4 bases, and 8 bases lay between the germline ends. The CDR3 extends over 12 amino acids. Germline CDR1 reads SQVTM; CDR2 reads ANQGSEA.

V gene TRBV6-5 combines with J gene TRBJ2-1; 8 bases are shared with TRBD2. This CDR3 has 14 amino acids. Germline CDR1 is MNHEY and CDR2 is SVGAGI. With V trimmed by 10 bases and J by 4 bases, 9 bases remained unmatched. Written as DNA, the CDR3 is TGTGCCACCTCAAGGCGGGAGGCGTACAATGAGCAGTTCTTC. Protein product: CATSRREAYNEQFF.

In DNA, the CDR3 is TGCAGTGCTAGAGATTGGGCAGATCCCGAGTATGGCTACACCTTC. Its translation: CSARDWADPEYGYTF. V gene TRBV20-1 combines with J gene TRBJ1-2; D unclear. Per germline, CDR1 DFQATT and CDR2 SNEGSKA (reference sequence). CDR3 length: 15 residues. V gave up 0 bases and J gave up 5 bases, with 16 bases separating them.

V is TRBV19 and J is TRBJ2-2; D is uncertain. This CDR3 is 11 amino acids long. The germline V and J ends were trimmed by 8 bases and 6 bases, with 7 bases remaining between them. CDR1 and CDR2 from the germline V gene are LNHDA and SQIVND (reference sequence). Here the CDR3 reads CASGSAGELFF. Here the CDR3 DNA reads TGTGCCAGTGGGTCGGCCGGGGAGCTGTTTTTT.

CDR3 sequence reads: CATRRVEALISGETQYF. CDR3 DNA: TGTGCCACCCGTCGGGTTGAGGCACTTATCTCTGGGGAGACCCAGTACTTC. V and J are TRBV28 and TRBJ2-5; no clear D gene. CDR3 length: 17 residues. V was pared by 10 bases and J by 5 bases, with 29 bases between. The germline V gene has CDR1 MDHEN and CDR2 SYDVKM.

For the CDR3, the DNA is TGCAGTGCCGGACTAGCGGAGGCCACAGATACGCAGTATTTT. Amino acid sequence: CSAGLAEATDTQYF. The V gene is TRBV20-1, the J gene TRBJ2-3; the match to TRBD2 covers 10 bases. Per the germline V gene, CDR1 is DFQATT and CDR2 is SNEGSKA (reference sequence). V lost 6 bases and J lost 2; bases outside the gene matches: 5. This CDR3 spans 14 amino acids.

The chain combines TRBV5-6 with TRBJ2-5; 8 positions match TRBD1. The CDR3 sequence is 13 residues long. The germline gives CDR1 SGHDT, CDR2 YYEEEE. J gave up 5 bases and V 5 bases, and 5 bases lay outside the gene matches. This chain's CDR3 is CASSSGGRETQYF. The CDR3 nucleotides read TGTGCCAGCAGTTCAGGGGGCAGGGAGACCCAGTACTTC.

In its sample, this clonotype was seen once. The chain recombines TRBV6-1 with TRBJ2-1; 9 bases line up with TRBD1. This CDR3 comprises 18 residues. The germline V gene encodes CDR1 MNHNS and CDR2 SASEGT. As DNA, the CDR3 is TGTGCTACCGGGACAGGGACCAGACGGGGGAAGTTCTACAATGAGCAGTTCTTC. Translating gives CATGTGTRRGKFYNEQFF.

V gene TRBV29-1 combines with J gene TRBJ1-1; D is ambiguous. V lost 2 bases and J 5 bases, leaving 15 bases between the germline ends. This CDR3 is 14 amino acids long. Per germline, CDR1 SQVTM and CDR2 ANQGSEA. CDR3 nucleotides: TGCAGCGTTGAATGGTTAACGGGAATGACTGAAGCTTTCTTT. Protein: CSVEWLTGMTEAFF.

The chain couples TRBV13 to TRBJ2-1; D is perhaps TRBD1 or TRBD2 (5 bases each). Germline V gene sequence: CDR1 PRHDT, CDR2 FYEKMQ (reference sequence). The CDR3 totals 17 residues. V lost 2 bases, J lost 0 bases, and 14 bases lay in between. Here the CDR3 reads CASSLSQGPHSYNEQFF. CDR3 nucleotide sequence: TGTGCCAGCAGCTTATCCCAGGGACCGCACTCCTACAATGAGCAGTTCTTC.

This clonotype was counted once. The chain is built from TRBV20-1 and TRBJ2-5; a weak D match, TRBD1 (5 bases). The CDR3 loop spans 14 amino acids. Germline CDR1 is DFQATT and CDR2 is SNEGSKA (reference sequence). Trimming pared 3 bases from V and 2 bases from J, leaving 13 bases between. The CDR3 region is CSARTDSPQETQYF. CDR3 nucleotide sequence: TGCAGTGCTAGGACAGACAGTCCACAAGAGACCCAGTACTTC.

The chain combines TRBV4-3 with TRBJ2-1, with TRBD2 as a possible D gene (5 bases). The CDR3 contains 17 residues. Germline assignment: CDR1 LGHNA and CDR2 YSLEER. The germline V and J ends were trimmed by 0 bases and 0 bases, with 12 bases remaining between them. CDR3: CASSQDGPAASYNEQFF. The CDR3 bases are TGCGCCAGCAGCCAAGACGGGCCAGCGGCCTCCTACAATGAGCAGTTCTTC.

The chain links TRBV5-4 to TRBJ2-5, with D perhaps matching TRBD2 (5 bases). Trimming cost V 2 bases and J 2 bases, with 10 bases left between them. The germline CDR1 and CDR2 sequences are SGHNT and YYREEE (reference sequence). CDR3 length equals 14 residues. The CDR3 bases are TGTGCCAGCAGCTTACCAGCGGAGCAAGAGACCCAGTACTTC. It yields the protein CASSLPAEQETQYF. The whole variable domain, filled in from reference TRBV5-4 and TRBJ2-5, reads ETGVTQSPTHLIKTRGQQVTLRCSSQSGHNTVSWYQQALGQGPQFIFQYYREEENGRGNFPPRFSGLQFPNYSSELNVNALELDDSALYLCASSLPAEQETQYFGPGTRLLVL.

CDR3 amino acids: CMAGTGYEQYF. The CDR3 DNA sequence: TGTATGGCAGGTACAGGGTACGAGCAGTACTTC. The chain links TRBV27 to TRBJ2-7; TRBD1 is a possible D gene (6 bases). The V gene's germline CDR1 is MNHEY and CDR2 SMNVEV (reference sequence). The CDR3 contains 11 residues.

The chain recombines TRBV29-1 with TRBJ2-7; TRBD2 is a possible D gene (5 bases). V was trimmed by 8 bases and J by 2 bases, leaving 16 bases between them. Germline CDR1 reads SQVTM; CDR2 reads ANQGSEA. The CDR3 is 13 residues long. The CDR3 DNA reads TGCAGCTTTCGACCCAGCGGAACCTACGAGCAGTACTTC. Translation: CSFRPSGTYEQYF.

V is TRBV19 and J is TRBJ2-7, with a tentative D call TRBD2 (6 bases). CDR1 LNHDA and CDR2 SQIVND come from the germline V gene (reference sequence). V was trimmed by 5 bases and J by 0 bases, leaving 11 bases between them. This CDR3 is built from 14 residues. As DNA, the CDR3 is TGTGCCAGTAGTGGAGGGCGGCACTCCTACGAGCAGTACTTC. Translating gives CASSGGRHSYEQYF.

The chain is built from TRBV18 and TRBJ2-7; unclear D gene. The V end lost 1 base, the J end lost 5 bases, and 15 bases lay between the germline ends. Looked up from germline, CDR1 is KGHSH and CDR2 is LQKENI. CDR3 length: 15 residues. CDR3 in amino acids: CASSPLPRPGDEQYF. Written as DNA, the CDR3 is TGTGCCAGCTCACCACTCCCCCGACCAGGCGACGAGCAGTACTTC.

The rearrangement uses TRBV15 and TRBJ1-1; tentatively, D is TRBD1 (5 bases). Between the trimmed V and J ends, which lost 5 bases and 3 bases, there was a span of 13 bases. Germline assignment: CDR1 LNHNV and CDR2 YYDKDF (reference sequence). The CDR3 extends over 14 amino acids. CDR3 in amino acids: CATSLWAGDTEAFF. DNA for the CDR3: TGTGCCACCAGCCTCTGGGCGGGGGACACTGAAGCTTTCTTT.

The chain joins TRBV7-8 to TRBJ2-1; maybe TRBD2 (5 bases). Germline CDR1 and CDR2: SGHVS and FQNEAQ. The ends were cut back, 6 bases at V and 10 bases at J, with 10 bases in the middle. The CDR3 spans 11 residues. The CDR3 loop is CASRTWREQFF. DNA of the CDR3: TGTGCCAGCAGAACCTGGAGGGAGCAGTTCTTC.

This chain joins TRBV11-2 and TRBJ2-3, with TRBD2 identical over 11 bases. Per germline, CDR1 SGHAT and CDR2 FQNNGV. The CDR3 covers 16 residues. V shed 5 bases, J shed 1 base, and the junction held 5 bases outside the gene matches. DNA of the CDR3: TGTGCCAGCAGCCCACGACTAGCGGGACGCACAGATACGCAGTATTTT. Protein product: CASSPRLAGRTDTQYF.